Listed here are 26 T cell receptor beta chains from one sample, sequenced in a study of T cells in Graves' hyperthyroidism and ophthalmopathy. Template material for amplifying TCR beta CDR3 regions consisted of RNA transcripts. An initial round of RT-PCR targeting the TCR CDR3 relied on the HTBI primer set. One entry per CDR3 protein, called by TCRdb with MiXCR from the multiplex PCR reads. This sample carries about 270,000 distinct CDR3 sequences, around a quarter of them seen once, and the ten largest clones take about 30%. Sequencing input: blood. The receptors derive from a man aged 35-49 years with Graves' hyperthyroidism that later progressed to Graves' ophthalmopathy.

The sample holds a few counts of this clonotype. The V and J genes are TRBV19 and TRBJ2-7; 8 bases are a match to TRBD2. V gave up 3 bases and J gave up 3 bases; unmatched junction bases: 4. This CDR3 region has 14 residues. Germline CDR1 and CDR2: LNHDA and SQIVND (reference sequence). The CDR3 here is CASSIEAGVYEQYF. The CDR3 nucleotides are TGTGCCAGTAGTATTGAAGCGGGAGTCTACGAGCAGTACTTC.

This clonotype was picked up one time. The V and J genes are TRBV6-1 and TRBJ1-1; D unclear. This CDR3 is built from 13 residues. V was shortened by 6 bases and J by 1 base, with 9 bases between the two germline ends. Germline V CDR1 and CDR2: MNHNS, SASEGT. The CDR3 nucleotides are TGTGCCAGCAGCCCGCAAGAGAACACTGAAGCTTTCTTT. Translating it yields CASSPQENTEAFF.

V and J are TRBV6-1 and TRBJ2-6; no firm D call. Germline values: CDR1 MNHNS, CDR2 SASEGT. The ends were cut back, 4 bases at V and 4 bases at J, with 11 bases in the middle. The CDR3 runs 15 residues. The CDR3 DNA is TGTGCCAGCAGTGTACAACCTGCCGGGGCCAACGTCCTGACTTTC. Its protein product is CASSVQPAGANVLTF.

This clonotype was seen at least ten times. A read error may produce the germline difference seen at one junction end. V gene TRBV7-9 combines with J gene TRBJ1-1; D is undetermined. CDR1 is SEHNR, CDR2 FQNEAQ, per germline (reference sequence). This CDR3 region has 12 residues. The CDR3 sequence is CASSLEVGRADF. The CDR3 DNA follows: TGTGCCAGCAGCTTAGAGGTCGGGAGGGCGGACTTT.

The V gene is TRBV28, the J gene TRBJ1-1; tentatively, D is TRBD1 (6 bases). In germline, CDR1 is MDHEN, CDR2 SYDVKM. The CDR3 runs 15 residues. Trimming took 5 bases from V and 2 from J, leaving 15 bases between them. The CDR3: CASSPSGQLNTEAFF. CDR3 coding DNA: TGTGCCAGCAGTCCGTCGGGACAACTCAACACTGAAGCTTTCTTT.

V usage is TRBV5-1 and J usage is TRBJ1-1; D gene ambiguous. Germline-derived CDR1 and CDR2 are SGHRS and YFSETQ. Trimming stripped 1 base from V and 3 bases from J, with 10 bases between. This CDR3 has 14 residues. The CDR3: CASSLHPSDTEAFF. The CDR3 DNA reads as TGCGCCAGCAGCTTGCACCCCTCGGACACTGAAGCTTTCTTT.

This clonotype was detected once. The rearrangement joins TRBV6-2 or TRBV6-3 to TRBJ1-5, with D unclear. The CDR3 is 11 residues long. From germline, CDR1 is MNHEY and CDR2 SVGEGT. Trimming cost V 4 bases and J 9 bases, with 7 bases left between them. The CDR3 DNA reads TGTGCCAGCAGTTTCCCCTCGCCCCAGCATTTT. Protein: CASSFPSPQHF.

This chain uses TRBV9 with TRBJ1-5; no definite D call. Trimming left V 0 bases short and J 6 bases short, with 10 bases between. The germline V gene has CDR1 SGDLS and CDR2 YYNGEE. The CDR3 spans 14 residues. The CDR3 sequence: CASSVDFNSQPQHF. As DNA, the CDR3 is TGTGCCAGCAGCGTAGATTTCAATAGTCAGCCCCAGCATTTT.

In its sample, this clonotype was seen many times. The rearrangement uses TRBV18 and TRBJ1-1; maybe TRBD1 (6 bases). CDR1 is KGHSH, CDR2 LQKENI, per germline. This CDR3 is built from 14 residues. V was shortened by 2 bases and J by 1 base, with 8 bases between the two germline ends. The CDR3 DNA follows: TGTGCCAGCTCACCAAGGACAGCGAACACTGAAGCTTTCTTT. Protein sequence: CASSPRTANTEAFF.

This clonotype was picked up many times. J is TRBJ2-5 and V is TRBV20-1; D not certain. This CDR3 has 10 amino acids. The germline V gene encodes CDR1 DFQATT and CDR2 SNEGSKA (reference sequence). Deletions cut 6 bases from V and 3 bases from J, with 5 bases between. CDR3 loop: CSATEETQYF. The CDR3 DNA is TGCAGTGCCACAGAAGAGACCCAGTACTTC.

There are many counts of this clonotype. This may come from a read error, since a much larger clone is one base off. The J gene is TRBJ1-1, the V gene TRBV7-2; 8 bases map to TRBD1. V dropped 5 bases and J dropped 0; count of bases not matched to a gene: 2. The CDR3 sequence is 14 residues long. Germline assignment: CDR1 SGHTA and CDR2 FQGNSA. DNA for the CDR3: TGTGCCAGCAGCCGGGGACAGGTGAACACTGAAGCTTTCTTT. This translates into CASSRGQVNTEAFF.

This clonotype was detected many times. The chain's CDR3 is CASTDASMRGGYTF. CDR3 DNA: TGTGCCAGCACCGACGCCTCGATGCGCGGTGGCTACACCTTC. The chain uses TRBV6-5 and TRBJ1-2, with unresolved D. This CDR3 has 14 residues. In germline, CDR1 is MNHEY, CDR2 SVGAGI. Trimming left V 7 bases short and J 7 bases short, with 19 bases between.

Here the CDR3 reads CASSPQGRGLQYF. In DNA, the CDR3 is TGTGCCAGCAGTCCACAGGGGAGGGGGTTGCAGTACTTC. This chain links TRBV7-2 with TRBJ2-7; D may correspond to TRBD1 or TRBD2 (7 bases each). CDR3 size: 13 residues. The germline gives CDR1 SGHTA, CDR2 FQGNSA. Trimming stripped 6 bases from V and 9 bases from J, with 18 bases between.

This sequence joins TRBV11-1 and TRBJ1-1; D is uncertain. V was shortened by 5 bases and J by 4 bases, with 17 bases between the two germline ends. CDR1 is SGHAT and CDR2 is FQDESV in the germline V gene (reference sequence). The CDR3 has 15 residues. The CDR3 bases are TGTGCCAGCAGCCGCTCGACGGTACCGGGCACTGAAGCTTTCTTT. Residues: CASSRSTVPGTEAFF.

Points on this clonotype: A much larger clone differs from this one at a single base, so this may be a read error. V usage is TRBV20-1 and J usage is TRBJ2-5; D may match TRBD1 or TRBD2 (5 bases each). Germline CDR1 and CDR2: DFQATT and SNEGSKA (reference sequence). This CDR3 is built from 18 residues. V lost 0 bases to trimming and J lost 5 bases, with 25 bases between them. DNA of the CDR3: TGCAGTGCTAGAGATTCCGGGCCAAAGGGGACCGTCCACGAGACCCAGTACTTC. Translation gives CSARDSGPKGTVHETQYF.

This clonotype occurred many times. The chain couples TRBV4-1 to TRBJ1-3, with unresolved D. Germline lookup yields CDR1 MGHRA and CDR2 YSYEKL. Trimming left V 2 bases short and J 0 bases short, with 17 bases between. The CDR3 consists of 18 residues. CDR3 DNA: TGCGCCAGCAGCCAACCCCCCGTCGGGCTTGGCTCTGGAAACACCATATATTTT. It translates to CASSQPPVGLGSGNTIYF.

This chain uses TRBV6-5 with TRBJ2-5; no reliable D call. The CDR3 length is 12 residues. Trimming pared 9 bases from V and 0 bases from J, leaving 8 bases between. Germline V CDR1 and CDR2: MNHEY, SVGAGI. Written as DNA, the CDR3 is TGTGCCAGTAGGGCCGACCAAGAGACCCAGTACTTC. Translating it yields CASRADQETQYF.

This clonotype was seen repeatedly, ten times or more. The V gene is TRBV15, the J gene TRBJ1-6; D uncertain. The CDR3 is 11 residues long. Germline V gene lookup returns CDR1 LNHNV and CDR2 YYDKDF (reference sequence). V was cut by 0 bases and J by 14 bases, with 5 bases left in between. As DNA, the CDR3 is TGTGCCACCAGCAGAGAAGGGACCCTCCACTTT. Protein: CATSREGTLHF.

This clonotype was counted ten times or more. The CDR3 coding sequence is TGTGCCAGCAGCTTGGGGACAGGAGATCAGCCCCAGCATTTT. The encoded protein is CASSLGTGDQPQHF. The chain combines TRBV7-9 with TRBJ1-5; TRBD1 matches 8 bases. V dropped 3 bases and J dropped 5; count of bases not matched to a gene: 3. This CDR3 spans 14 amino acids. CDR1 and CDR2 from the germline V gene are SEHNR and FQNEAQ (reference sequence).

This clonotype was found a few times. The chain uses TRBV18 and TRBJ1-2, with D uncertain. The CDR3 contains 15 residues. Trimming stripped 2 bases from V and 0 bases from J, with 10 bases between. CDR1 and CDR2 from the germline V gene are KGHSH and LQKENI. The DNA for the CDR3 is TGTGCCAGCTCACCAGGAACGAGGGCTAACTATGGCTACACCTTC. Protein sequence: CASSPGTRANYGYTF. Based on the CDR3 plus reference TRBV18 and TRBJ1-2, the full variable domain is NAGVMQNPRHLVRRRGQEARLRCSPMKGHSHVYWYRQLPEEGLKFMVYLQKENIIDESGMPKERFSAEFPKEGPSILRIQQVVRGDSAAYFCASSPGTRANYGYTFGSGTRLTVV.

This clonotype was counted many times. The gene calls are TRBV12-3 or TRBV12-4 and TRBJ2-7; D ambiguous. This CDR3 is 11 amino acids long. With 3 bases removed from V and 6 bases from J, the gap between germline ends came to 6 bases. Here the CDR3 DNA reads TGTGCCAGCAGTTTTTGGGCCGAGCAGTACTTC. This sequence encodes CASSFWAEQYF.

Only a few counts were recorded for this clonotype. V and J are TRBV6-1 and TRBJ1-3, with D perhaps TRBD1 (5 bases). Trimming left V 1 base short and J 0 bases short, with 7 bases between. Germline CDR1 is MNHNS and CDR2 is SASEGT. The CDR3 is made up of 15 amino acids. The CDR3 sequence is CASSEGGASGNTIYF. The CDR3 DNA follows: TGTGCCAGCAGTGAAGGTGGGGCCTCTGGAAACACCATATATTTT.

This clonotype was found once. The J gene is TRBJ2-7, the V gene TRBV12-3 or TRBV12-4; D might be TRBD2 (5 bases). This CDR3 region has 15 residues. Trimming took 3 bases from V and 0 from J, leaving 12 bases between them. Here the CDR3 DNA reads TGTGCCAGCAGTTTTGGCGGGTTCGGCTCCTACGAGCAGTACTTC. Protein product: CASSFGGFGSYEQYF.

This clonotype was counted many times. The rearrangement joins TRBV7-6 to TRBJ2-7; a weak D match, TRBD1 (6 bases). Germline values: CDR1 SGHVS, CDR2 FNYEAQ. The CDR3 runs 14 residues. V gave up 2 bases and J gave up 5 bases, with 13 bases separating them. The CDR3 DNA follows: TGTGCCAGCAGCTTATTCAGGGGATCTGACGAGCAGTACTTC. Its protein is CASSLFRGSDEQYF. Drawing the rest from reference TRBV7-6 and TRBJ2-7, the complete variable domain is GAGVSQSPRYKVTKRGQDVALRCDPISGHVSLYWYRQALGQGPEFLTYFNYEAQQDKSGLPNDRFSAERPEGSISTLTIQRTEQRDSAMYRCASSLFRGSDEQYFGPGTRLTVT.

CDR3 amino acids: CATSDGTGAAGGYTF. The CDR3 DNA sequence: TGTGCCACCAGTGACGGGACAGGAGCCGCAGGGGGCTACACCTTC. V gene TRBV24-1 combines with J gene TRBJ1-2, with TRBD1 matching over 8 bases. Germline CDR1 and CDR2: KGHDR and SFDVKD. Unmatched junction bases numbered 11, after V lost 4 bases and J lost 8 bases. The CDR3 totals 15 residues.

This sequence joins TRBV29-1 and TRBJ2-5; 7 nucleotides match TRBD2. From germline, CDR1 is SQVTM and CDR2 ANQGSEA. The J segment lost 1 base and the V segment lost 3 bases, leaving 2 bases of the junction unmatched. The CDR3 has 13 amino acids. The CDR3 DNA sequence: TGCAGCGTTGACAGGGAGGGCCAAGAGACCCAGTACTTC. Its protein product is CSVDREGQETQYF.